This TCR beta chain was documented in a study of shared T cell receptors in the human thymus. This clone was counted once. This CDR3 spans 14 amino acids. V was pared by 9 bases and J by 6 bases, with 10 bases of the junction left unmatched. Germline CDR1 reads SNHLY; CDR2 reads FYNNEI. The data were produced by immunoSEQ multiplex PCR, yet TCRdb's version contains in-frame clones alone and is incomplete. The table has roughly 660,000 clones, over 75% seen once. This sample was also put to use in a study of human thymus T cells. That work contributes: Finnish infants who were healthy and having corrective surgery for congenital heart defects made up the donors. Thymus pieces cut out during corrective heart surgery were the tissue that was used. Biased V and J segment usage appeared in thymus and peripheral blood. What related research reported was that thymic repertoires overlapped highly among unrelated individuals.

Sequencing was carried out using thymocytes. This sequence was found in a boy in the first two years of life with a congenital heart defect. The chain joins TRBV2 to TRBJ2-3, with 9 bases matching TRBD2. CDR3 region: CARGRREGSDTQYF. The CDR3 DNA reads TGTGCCAGGGGGAGGCGGGAGGGCTCGGATACGCAGTATTTT. Combining the CDR3 with reference TRBV2 and TRBJ2-3 gives the whole variable domain EPEVTQTPSHQVTQMGQEVILRCVPISNHLYFYWYRQILGQKVEFLVSFYNNEISEKSEIFDDQFSVERPDGSNFTLKIRSTKLEDSAMYFCARGRREGSDTQYFGPGTRLTVL.